The T cell receptor beta chain under discussion was sequenced for a study of human T cells and chemical hapten exposure. About the research overall: Variation in per-sample TCR yields came mainly from small pooled library volume differences.

Library preparation tagged each individual cDNA molecule with a unique molecular identifier. Original methodology: Ranging from roughly 23,224 to 700,000, TCR counts per sample had a median value of approximately 95,000. MiXCR was run by TCRdb on the RACE reads, yielding one entry per CDR3 protein. The V and J calls reflect TCRdb's pipeline rather than the authors' work. The sample yields tens of thousands of distinct CDR3 sequences, around 5.9% seen once. General study findings and limits: Sensitizing with DPC caused no change in TCRs above 1 in 1000 frequency.

The sample's time point: healthy volunteer bleed at 6 weeks. Total RNA came from unfractionated whole blood. This clonotype appeared a few times. Its antigen remains unidentified. This CDR3 comprises 14 residues. Trimming took off 5 bases at V and 7 bases at J, with 16 bases between the two ends. Germline-derived CDR1 and CDR2 are SGHTA and FQGNSA. This TCR was recovered from a human donor in good health. Some clones in this sample may be carry-over from other donors' samples. The sequenced sample consisted of whole blood. The chain is built from TRBV7-2 and TRBJ2-3; D is perhaps TRBD1 (6 bases). CDR3 bases: TGTGCCAGCAGCCGGAGTCAGGGGATAAATACGCAGTATTTT. Residues: CASSRSQGINTQYF.